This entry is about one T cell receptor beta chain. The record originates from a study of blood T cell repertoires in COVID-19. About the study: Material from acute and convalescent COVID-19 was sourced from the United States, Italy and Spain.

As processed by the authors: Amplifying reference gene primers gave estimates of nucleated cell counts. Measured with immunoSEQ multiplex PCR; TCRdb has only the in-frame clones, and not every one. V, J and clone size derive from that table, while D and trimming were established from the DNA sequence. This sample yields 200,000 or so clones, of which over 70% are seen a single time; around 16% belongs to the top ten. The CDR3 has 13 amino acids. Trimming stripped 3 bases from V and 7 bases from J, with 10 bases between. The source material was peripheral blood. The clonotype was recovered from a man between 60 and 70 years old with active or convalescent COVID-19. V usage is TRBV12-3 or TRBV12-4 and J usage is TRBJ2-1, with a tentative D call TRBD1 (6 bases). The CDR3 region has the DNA TGTGCCAGCAGTTTCGACAGGAGGAATGAGCAGTTCTTC. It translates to CASSFDRRNEQFF.